These 18 T cell receptor beta chains were sequenced from one sample in a study of regulatory T cells in long-lasting Graves disease. Researchers made TCR beta libraries by using iRepertoire HTBI primers and running Arm-PCR on CDR3 regions. TCRdb reprocessed the multiplex PCR reads via MiXCR and lists one record per CDR3 protein. Altogether 350,000 to 450,000 distinct CDR3 sequences are present, less than 25% being singletons, with the ten largest covering 20%. As for time point: persistent/refractory GD, antithyroid drugs over 5 years with positive TRAb. PBMC RNA served as the TCR library source. Sample: peripheral blood mononuclear cells (PBMCs), taken when the disease was refractory, from a patient treated with antithyroid drugs. These receptors all come from a female donor with Graves disease.

This clonotype has at least ten counts. The chain has TRBV14 and TRBJ2-6; D may be TRBD2 (6 bases). Trimming shortened V by 0 bases and J by 4 bases, and 7 bases separated the two germline ends. This CDR3 is built from 15 residues. The V gene's germline CDR1 is SGHDN and CDR2 FVKESK. The CDR3 DNA reads TGTGCCAGCAGCCAAGACAGCGGGGGGGCCAACGTCCTGACTTTC. Its protein product is CASSQDSGGANVLTF.

There are a few counts of this clonotype. The V gene is TRBV9, the J gene TRBJ2-7, with unresolved D. Germline CDR1 and CDR2: SGDLS and YYNGEE. With 0 bases removed from V and 5 bases from J, the gap between germline ends came to 9 bases. The CDR3 runs to 13 residues. The CDR3 coding sequence is TGTGCCAGCAGCGTAGAAGTTGGGGACGAGCAGTACTTC. This translates into CASSVEVGDEQYF.

A remark on this clonotype: This clone may be a read error of a much larger clone one base away. The V and J genes are TRBV12-3 or TRBV12-4 and TRBJ1-1; D gene ambiguous. V was clipped by 6 bases and J by 4 bases, with 15 bases between them. This CDR3 is built from 14 residues. The chain's CDR3 is CASSPRTLGTEAFF. CDR3 coding DNA: TGTGCCAGCAGCCCCAGGACGTTGGGCACTGAAGCTTTCTTT.

This clonotype was counted only a few times. This chain connects TRBV19 to TRBJ2-6; D unclear. Looked up from germline, CDR1 is LNHDA and CDR2 is SQIVND (reference sequence). CDR3 size: 13 residues. Between the trimmed V and J ends, which lost 8 bases and 1 base, there was a span of 6 bases. The CDR3 spells CASGESGANVLTF. The CDR3 bases are TGTGCCAGTGGGGAATCTGGGGCCAACGTCCTGACTTTC.

This clonotype was observed a few times. The chain is built from TRBV28 and TRBJ2-3, with 8 bases lining up with TRBD2. The J segment lost 2 bases and the V segment lost 6 bases, leaving 13 bases of the junction unmatched. The CDR3 spans 17 residues. In germline, CDR1 is MDHEN, CDR2 SYDVKM. Written as DNA, the CDR3 is TGTGCCAGCAGCCCACTTCGGGGGGGGCGTGACACAGATACGCAGTATTTT. Translated, it gives CASSPLRGGRDTDTQYF.

A few counts support this clonotype. The chain combines TRBV29-1 with TRBJ1-1; 7 nucleotides agree with TRBD1. Germline CDR1 reads SQVTM; CDR2 reads ANQGSEA. V dropped 2 bases and J dropped 11; count of bases not matched to a gene: 8. The CDR3 is 12 amino acids. The CDR3 is CSVEPTGSRAFF. The CDR3 DNA reads as TGCAGCGTTGAACCGACAGGGAGTCGTGCTTTCTTT. The full variable domain, in which reference TRBV29-1 and TRBJ1-1 provide the parts outside the CDR3, is SAVISQKPSRDICQRGTSLTIQCQVDSQVTMMFWYRQQPGQSLTLIATANQGSEATYESGFVIDKFPISRPNLTFSTLTVSNMSPEDSSIYLCSVEPTGSRAFFGQGTRLTVV.

This clonotype was recorded at least ten times. V gene TRBV15 combines with J gene TRBJ2-5, with TRBD1 identical over 9 bases. CDR1 LNHNV and CDR2 YYDKDF come from the germline V gene (reference sequence). With 5 bases clipped from V and 3 bases from J, the junction kept 4 bases outside the gene matches. There are 14 residues in the CDR3. The DNA of the CDR3 is TGTGCCACCAGCCTAAGGACAGGGGAAGAGACCCAGTACTTC. Amino acid sequence: CATSLRTGEETQYF.

There are many counts of this clonotype. This chain connects TRBV7-2 to TRBJ2-2, with D perhaps TRBD1 (6 bases). Germline assignment: CDR1 SGHTA and CDR2 FQGNSA. Trimming stripped 5 bases from V and 1 base from J, with 14 bases between. There are 16 residues in the CDR3. CDR3 in DNA: TGTGCCAGCAGCCCCCGACAGGTTGTGAACACCGGGGAGCTGTTTTTT. It specifies CASSPRQVVNTGELFF.

The chain links TRBV20-1 to TRBJ2-1, with 7 bases aligning to TRBD2. The trim removed 6 bases at V and 3 bases at J, leaving 20 bases unmatched. The germline V gene encodes CDR1 DFQATT and CDR2 SNEGSKA (reference sequence). The CDR3 totals 18 residues. The CDR3 DNA reads as TGCAGTGCCGAAACCACGAGCCGGGGACTAACCTACTACAATGAGCAGTTCTTC. This gives the protein CSAETTSRGLTYYNEQFF.

This clonotype was seen a handful of times. The rearrangement uses TRBV9 and TRBJ2-7; no clear D gene. The germline CDR1 and CDR2 sequences are SGDLS and YYNGEE. The CDR3 spans 15 residues. V gave up 4 bases and J gave up 2 bases, with 16 bases separating them. CDR3: CASSRMDKGAYEQYF. The CDR3 DNA reads TGTGCCAGCAGCCGCATGGATAAGGGCGCCTACGAGCAGTACTTC.

This clonotype was counted between two and nine times. This rearrangement joins TRBV14 to TRBJ2-7; D might be TRBD2 (6 bases). Germline V lookup: CDR1 SGHDN, CDR2 FVKESK. V lost 4 bases and J 7 bases, leaving 20 bases between the germline ends. The CDR3 is made up of 15 amino acids. CDR3 residues: CASSLGLGSLGEQYF. CDR3 bases: TGTGCCAGCAGCCTGGGACTGGGGAGTTTAGGTGAGCAGTACTTC.

The V and J genes are TRBV2 and TRBJ1-3; tentative D call: TRBD1 (5 bases). The CDR3 extends over 16 amino acids. The germline gives CDR1 SNHLY, CDR2 FYNNEI. The germline V and J ends were trimmed by 4 bases and 2 bases, with 15 bases remaining between them. The CDR3 protein is CASSGEVRDTGNTIYF. CDR3 coding DNA: TGTGCCAGCAGTGGGGAAGTCAGGGATACTGGAAACACCATATATTTT.

This clonotype was detected only a few times. The rearrangement links TRBV7-9 to TRBJ1-4; D is ambiguous. Germline CDR1 is SEHNR and CDR2 is FQNEAQ (reference sequence). The CDR3 extends over 12 amino acids. Trimming cost V 8 bases and J 0 bases, with 4 bases left between them. CDR3 amino acids: CASGATNEKLFF. CDR3 sequence (DNA): TGTGCCAGCGGTGCAACTAATGAAAAACTGTTTTTT.

This rearrangement joins TRBV2 to TRBJ2-5, with D tentatively TRBD1 (5 bases). From germline, CDR1 is SNHLY and CDR2 FYNNEI. The CDR3 sequence is 13 residues long. V dropped 6 bases and J dropped 5 bases, with 13 bases sitting between them. The DNA of the CDR3 is TGTGCCAGCAGCTTTGGGGCCGTGGAGACCCAGTACTTC. Its translation: CASSFGAVETQYF.

The genes are TRBV24-1 and TRBJ1-5; the match to TRBD1 covers 8 bases. Per the germline V gene, CDR1 is KGHDR and CDR2 is SFDVKD. V lost 4 bases, J lost 9 bases, and 10 bases stayed unmatched. This CDR3 has 15 residues. CDR3 sequence (DNA): TGTGCCACCAGTGACACTAGACAGGGGTTTGGGCCCCAGCATTTT. Its translation: CATSDTRQGFGPQHF.

This clonotype was detected only a few times. The chain has TRBV20-1 and TRBJ2-7; D unclear. CDR1 DFQATT and CDR2 SNEGSKA come from the germline V gene (reference sequence). The CDR3 totals 13 residues. V was trimmed by 3 bases and J by 4 bases, leaving 13 bases between them. Here the CDR3 DNA reads TGCAGTGCTAGGGTCCCGGGTATTTACGAGCAGTACTTC. Translation gives CSARVPGIYEQYF.

This clonotype was seen a few times. The gene calls are TRBV25-1 and TRBJ1-4; the D gene is possibly TRBD1 (5 bases). The CDR3 covers 18 residues. Trimming pared 3 bases from V and 0 bases from J, leaving 17 bases between. The germline V gene encodes CDR1 MGHDK and CDR2 SYGVNS. The CDR3 sequence: CASSEPWAGTATNEKLFF. In DNA form, the CDR3 reads TGTGCCAGCAGTGAGCCCTGGGCAGGGACTGCAACTAATGAAAAACTGTTTTTT.

The chain joins TRBV28 to TRBJ1-1; D is possibly TRBD1 (5 bases). There are 12 residues in the CDR3. V gave up 5 bases and J gave up 4 bases, with 8 bases separating them. CDR1 MDHEN and CDR2 SYDVKM come from the germline V gene. The CDR3 DNA reads as TGTGCCAGCAGTCCCAGGGTCACTGAAGCTTTCTTT. Translating gives CASSPRVTEAFF.